Listed here are 26 T cell receptor beta chains from one sample, sequenced in a study of lymphopenia after photon versus proton radiotherapy. Data came from immunoSEQ multiplex PCR; TCRdb stores just in-frame clones and leaves some out. The table records approximately 20,000 clones, around 90% of them present only once. The material sequenced was peripheral blood, taken from a patient treated with proton-based radiotherapy. All receptors derive from a woman between 70 and 85 years old with pancreatic cancer. Some clones in this sample may be carry-over from other donors' samples.

This rearrangement joins TRBV21-1 to TRBJ1-6. TRBV21-1 is tagged as a pseudogene. This CDR3 is 19 amino acids long. The CDR3 is CASSRGRDVLFSYNSPLHF. The CDR3, as DNA: TGTGCCAGCAGCAGGGGAAGAGACGTACTTTTCTCCTATAATTCACCCCTCCACTTT.

The chain has TRBV19 and TRBJ1-1; D is perhaps TRBD1 (6 bases). V lost 2 bases to trimming and J lost 6 bases, with 10 bases between them. The CDR3 is 13 amino acids. Germline-derived CDR1 and CDR2 are LNHDA and SQIVND (reference sequence). The CDR3 loop is CASSITGRPEAFF. The DNA for the CDR3 is TGTGCCAGTAGTATAACAGGGAGGCCTGAAGCTTTCTTT.

The rearrangement joins TRBV28 to TRBJ1-4, with a weak D call TRBD1 (5 bases). The germline V gene has CDR1 MDHEN and CDR2 SYDVKM. This CDR3 spans 14 amino acids. Trimming took 2 bases from V and 6 from J, leaving 10 bases between them. The CDR3 sequence: CASSLEQDDEKLFF. CDR3 sequence (DNA): TGTGCCAGCAGTTTAGAACAGGACGATGAAAAACTGTTTTTT.

The J gene is TRBJ2-7, the V gene TRBV28; 9 nucleotides agree with TRBD1. Germline V gene sequence: CDR1 MDHEN, CDR2 SYDVKM. J gave up 4 bases and V 5 bases, and 18 bases lay outside the gene matches. CDR3 length: 18 amino acids. CDR3 amino acids: CASSPSTPGQGFRYEQYF. CDR3 nucleotide sequence: TGTGCCAGCAGTCCCTCAACTCCGGGACAGGGATTCCGTTACGAGCAGTACTTC.

The chain joins TRBV11-3 to TRBJ2-1, with 9 nucleotides matching TRBD2. J gave up 1 base and V 6 bases, and 10 bases lay outside the gene matches. Germline V gene lookup returns CDR1 SGHNT and CDR2 YENEEA. The CDR3 is 17 amino acids. The CDR3 protein is CASSLGVAGESYNEQFF. CDR3 bases: TGTGCCAGCAGTCTAGGGGTAGCGGGAGAATCCTACAATGAGCAGTTCTTC.

This sequence joins TRBV5-8 and TRBJ1-4, with D unclear. Per germline, CDR1 SGHTS and CDR2 YDEGEE. Deletions cut 1 base from V and 7 bases from J, with 8 bases between. The CDR3 spans 13 residues. The chain's CDR3 is CASSLRTPEKLFF. CDR3 bases: TGTGCCAGCAGCTTGAGAACGCCTGAAAAACTGTTTTTT.

The chain combines TRBV7-2 with TRBJ2-3; D perhaps matches TRBD2 (5 bases). V lost 1 base to trimming and J lost 2 bases, with 10 bases between them. The germline CDR1 and CDR2 sequences are SGHTA and FQGNSA. CDR3 length: 15 residues. CDR3 loop: CASSLDGIYTDTQYF. DNA of the CDR3: TGTGCCAGCAGCTTAGACGGGATTTACACAGATACGCAGTATTTT.

CDR3 region: CASSHGRPPNNEQFF. The CDR3 region has the DNA TGTGCCAGCAGTCATGGGAGACCCCCTAACAATGAGCAGTTCTTC. The rearrangement links TRBV27 to TRBJ2-1; D possibly corresponds to TRBD2 (5 bases). V lost 5 bases and J lost 5, with 16 bases in between. This CDR3 region has 15 residues. Germline-derived CDR1 and CDR2 are MNHEY and SMNVEV (reference sequence).

The chain couples TRBV28 to TRBJ2-3; 8 bases fit TRBD2. Germline V gene sequence: CDR1 MDHEN, CDR2 SYDVKM. This CDR3 spans 17 amino acids. With 6 bases clipped from V and 2 bases from J, the junction kept 13 bases outside the gene matches. This chain's CDR3 is CASRDSGTSGPTDTQYF. CDR3 bases: TGTGCCAGCAGAGATAGCGGGACCTCGGGGCCCACAGATACGCAGTATTTT. Together with reference TRBV28 and TRBJ2-3, the CDR3 gives the full variable domain: DVKVTQSSRYLVKRTGEKVFLECVQDMDHENMFWYRQDPGLGLRLIYFSYDVKMKEKGDIPEGYSVSREKKERFSLILESASTNQTSMYLCASRDSGTSGPTDTQYFGPGTRLTVL.

This chain joins TRBV19 and TRBJ1-5; D may be TRBD1 (5 bases). The CDR3 spans 15 residues. The germline gives CDR1 LNHDA, CDR2 SQIVND (reference sequence). With 3 bases removed from V and 2 bases from J, the gap between germline ends came to 11 bases. The CDR3, as DNA: TGTGCCAGTAGTATCGACAGAGATGGCAATCAGCCCCAGCATTTT. This gives the protein CASSIDRDGNQPQHF. Drawing the rest from reference TRBV19 and TRBJ1-5, the complete variable domain is DGGITQSPKYLFRKEGQNVTLSCEQNLNHDAMYWYRQDPGQGLRLIYYSQIVNDFQKGDIAEGYSVSREKKESFPLTVTSAQKNPTAFYLCASSIDRDGNQPQHFGDGTRLSIL.

The chain joins TRBV7-2 to TRBJ2-3; tentatively, D is TRBD2 (6 bases). V was trimmed by 5 bases and J by 1 base, leaving 10 bases between them. The CDR3 is made up of 14 amino acids. Per germline, CDR1 SGHTA and CDR2 FQGNSA. The CDR3 spells CASSPGGGTDTQYF. The CDR3 bases are TGTGCCAGCAGCCCCGGAGGGGGCACAGATACGCAGTATTTT.

The rearrangement joins TRBV7-2 to TRBJ2-5; TRBD1 matches 10 bases. The trim removed 5 bases at V and 2 bases at J, leaving 5 bases unmatched. Germline CDR1 reads SGHTA; CDR2 reads FQGNSA. This CDR3 spans 15 amino acids. CDR3 sequence reads: CASSPPGQGQETQYF. The CDR3 nucleotides are TGTGCCAGCAGCCCTCCGGGACAGGGGCAAGAGACCCAGTACTTC.

The chain has TRBV5-4 and TRBJ1-6; perhaps TRBD1 as D (6 bases). Trimming removed 4 bases from V and 6 bases from J, with 14 bases in between. The length of the CDR3 is 15 residues. Germline V CDR1 and CDR2: SGHNT, YYREEE (reference sequence). CDR3 coding DNA: TGTGCCAGCAGCCCTGAGGGGGGAGGTAATTCACCCCTCCACTTT. Translating gives CASSPEGGGNSPLHF. Full variable domain (rest looked up from reference TRBV5-4 and TRBJ1-6): ETGVTQSPTHLIKTRGQQVTLRCSSQSGHNTVSWYQQALGQGPQFIFQYYREEENGRGNFPPRFSGLQFPNYSSELNVNALELDDSALYLCASSPEGGGNSPLHFGNGTRLTVT.

This rearrangement joins TRBV11-2 to TRBJ2-1; perhaps TRBD2 as D (6 bases). The V gene lost 3 bases and the J gene lost 9 bases, with 24 bases spanning the gap. The CDR3 contains 17 residues. Germline V gives CDR1 SGHAT, CDR2 FQNNGV. The CDR3 nucleotides are TGTGCCAGCAGCTTTTGGTCGCCCACGGTGGGGGGAGCTGAGCAGTTCTTC. It encodes CASSFWSPTVGGAEQFF.

This chain joins TRBV30 and TRBJ2-1; possibly TRBD2 for D (5 bases). This CDR3 spans 13 amino acids. Germline V gene sequence: CDR1 GTSNPN, CDR2 SVGIG (reference sequence). V gave up 4 bases and J gave up 5 bases, with 12 bases separating them. The CDR3 coding sequence is TGTGCCTGGAAGGTGAGGGAAAACAATGAGCAGTTCTTC. Protein sequence: CAWKVRENNEQFF.

The genes are TRBV9 and TRBJ2-7; D might be TRBD1 or TRBD2, each matching 5 bases. V lost 0 bases and J lost 3, with 13 bases in between. The CDR3 consists of 15 residues. Germline CDR1 is SGDLS and CDR2 is YYNGEE. CDR3 coding DNA: TGTGCCAGCAGCGTAGCCGGGGATGGGGGCTACGAGCAGTACTTC. It translates to CASSVAGDGGYEQYF.

This clone showed up just once. J is TRBJ2-2 and V is TRBV5-1; 11 bases fit TRBD2. Germline V gives CDR1 SGHRS, CDR2 YFSETQ. The CDR3 contains 17 residues. V was clipped by 3 bases and J by 2 bases; unmatched bases: 6. The CDR3 loop reads CASSSQGLAGNTGELFF. CDR3 nucleotides: TGCGCCAGCAGCTCCCAAGGACTAGCGGGTAACACCGGGGAGCTGTTTTTT. Using reference TRBV5-1 and TRBJ2-2 for the parts outside the CDR3, the full variable domain is KAGVTQTPRYLIKTRGQQVTLSCSPISGHRSVSWYQQTPGQGLQFLFEYFSETQRNKGNFPGRFSGRQFSNSRSEMNVSTLELGDSALYLCASSSQGLAGNTGELFFGEGSRLTVL.

This clone was seen just once. The chain couples TRBV28 to TRBJ2-1; no definite D call. The CDR3 is made up of 15 amino acids. Trimming pared 3 bases from V and 0 bases from J, leaving 9 bases between. Per germline, CDR1 MDHEN and CDR2 SYDVKM. The CDR3 nucleotides read TGTGCCAGCAGTTTTGTGAGAAGCTCCTACAATGAGCAGTTCTTC. Protein product: CASSFVRSSYNEQFF.

This clone was seen only once. This chain joins TRBV4-2 and TRBJ2-2; D possibly corresponds to TRBD2 (7 bases). The length of the CDR3 is 18 residues. Germline CDR1 reads LGHNA; CDR2 reads YNFKEQ. Trimming stripped 0 bases from V and 0 bases from J, with 14 bases between. The CDR3 nucleotides read TGTGCCAGCAGCCAAGATTCGTGGGGGGGCCCGAACACCGGGGAGCTGTTTTTT. Its protein product is CASSQDSWGGPNTGELFF.

This clone appeared a few times. The chain combines TRBV19 with TRBJ1-1; D is unresolved. With 1 base removed from V and 6 bases from J, the gap between germline ends came to 9 bases. Germline assignment: CDR1 LNHDA and CDR2 SQIVND (reference sequence). CDR3 size: 13 residues. CDR3 sequence (DNA): TGTGCCAGTAGTATAGGCGAGGTCTCTGAAGCTTTCTTT. Translation gives CASSIGEVSEAFF.

Concerning this clone itself: In the same sample, other DNA sequences code for this CDR3. V is TRBV7-8 and J is TRBJ2-1; D may be TRBD2 (6 bases). V shed 3 bases and J shed 4 bases, with 10 bases lying between them. The germline V gene has CDR1 SGHVS and CDR2 FQNEAQ. There are 14 residues in the CDR3. CDR3 protein: CASSFRREYNEQFF. CDR3 nucleotide sequence: TGTGCCAGCAGCTTCCGACGGGAGTACAATGAGCAGTTCTTC.

The chain recombines TRBV18 with TRBJ2-7; D is possibly TRBD1 (5 bases). CDR3 length equals 14 residues. From germline, CDR1 is KGHSH and CDR2 LQKENI. Between the trimmed V and J ends, which lost 2 bases and 7 bases, there was a span of 15 bases. CDR3 region: CASSPNQGTEEQYF. CDR3 sequence (DNA): TGTGCCAGCTCACCAAATCAGGGTACGGAAGAGCAGTACTTC.

The chain employs TRBV5-1 and TRBJ1-2, with 12 bases lining up with TRBD1. V shed 4 bases and J 4 bases; nucleotides not matched to a gene: 8. Germline V gene sequence: CDR1 SGHRS, CDR2 YFSETQ. The CDR3 loop spans 16 amino acids. The CDR3 loop is CASSTGQGAVGYGYTF. For the CDR3, the DNA is TGCGCCAGCAGCACGGGACAGGGGGCTGTCGGCTATGGCTACACCTTC. Variable domain in full (rest from reference TRBV5-1 and TRBJ1-2): KAGVTQTPRYLIKTRGQQVTLSCSPISGHRSVSWYQQTPGQGLQFLFEYFSETQRNKGNFPGRFSGRQFSNSRSEMNVSTLELGDSALYLCASSTGQGAVGYGYTFGSGTRLTVV.

The rearrangement links TRBV11-2 to TRBJ2-2; no reliable D call. V was cut by 2 bases and J by 4 bases, with 11 bases left in between. The CDR3 is 15 residues long. Germline loops: CDR1 SGHAT, CDR2 FQNNGV. The CDR3 sequence is CASSLTTSGTGELFF. The CDR3 DNA reads as TGTGCCAGCAGCTTAACAACATCGGGCACCGGGGAGCTGTTTTTT.

In nucleotides, the CDR3 is TGTGCCAGCAGTTCCACAGGGTTAAACACCATATATTTT. The encoded protein is CASSSTGLNTIYF. This sequence joins TRBV6-5 and TRBJ1-3; weak D call: TRBD1 (6 bases). Germline values: CDR1 MNHEY, CDR2 SVGAGI. The V gene lost 4 bases and the J gene lost 6 bases, with 10 bases spanning the gap. The CDR3 has 13 residues.

The J gene is TRBJ2-3, the V gene TRBV28; TRBD2 might be the D (5 bases). The germline CDR1 and CDR2 sequences are MDHEN and SYDVKM. CDR3 length: 9 residues. V was cut by 8 bases and J by 9 bases, with 6 bases left in between. Here the CDR3 reads CASGETQYF. DNA for the CDR3: TGTGCCAGCGGGGAGACGCAGTATTTT. The full variable domain, its missing parts supplied by reference TRBV28 and TRBJ2-3, is DVKVTQSSRYLVKRTGEKVFLECVQDMDHENMFWYRQDPGLGLRLIYFSYDVKMKEKGDIPEGYSVSREKKERFSLILESASTNQTSMYLCASGETQYFGPGTRLTVL.